This TCR beta chain originates from a study of blood T cell repertoires in COVID-19. Assay used: immunoSEQ multiplex PCR; TCRdb lists only in-frame clones, some missing. The table shows roughly 190,000 clones, with approximately 86% occurring only once. Germline CDR1 and CDR2: SGHVS and FNYEAQ. The V segment lost 0 bases and the J segment 1 base; nucleotides outside the gene matches: 8. The CDR3 is 17 amino acids. Sequences were obtained from peripheral blood. The chain combines TRBV7-6 with TRBJ2-7; 8 nucleotides match TRBD2. The TCR sequence derives from a man between 65 and 79 years old with acute or convalescent COVID-19. CDR3 sequence reads: CASSLAQSGGGSYEQYF. CDR3 DNA: TGTGCCAGCAGCTTAGCGCAATCCGGCGGGGGGTCCTACGAGCAGTACTTC.